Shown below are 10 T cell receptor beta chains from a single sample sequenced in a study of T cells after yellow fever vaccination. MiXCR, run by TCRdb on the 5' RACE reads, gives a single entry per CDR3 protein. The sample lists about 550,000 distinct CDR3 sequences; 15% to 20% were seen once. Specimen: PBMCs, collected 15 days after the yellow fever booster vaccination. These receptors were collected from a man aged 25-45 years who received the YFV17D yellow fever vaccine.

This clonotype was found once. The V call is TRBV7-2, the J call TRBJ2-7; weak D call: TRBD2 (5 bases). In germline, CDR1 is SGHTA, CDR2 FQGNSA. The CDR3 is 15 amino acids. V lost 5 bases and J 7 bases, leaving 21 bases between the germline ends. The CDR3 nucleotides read TGTGCCAGCAGCCCACTTGCGGACTCTTCTGAGGAGCAGTACTTC. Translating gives CASSPLADSSEEQYF.

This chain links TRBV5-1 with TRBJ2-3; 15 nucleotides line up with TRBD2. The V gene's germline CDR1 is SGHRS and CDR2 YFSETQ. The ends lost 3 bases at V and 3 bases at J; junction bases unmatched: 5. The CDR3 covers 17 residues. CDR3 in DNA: TGCGCCAGCAGCTCCGGACTAGCGGGAGGGAGGACAGATACGCAGTATTTT. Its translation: CASSSGLAGGRTDTQYF. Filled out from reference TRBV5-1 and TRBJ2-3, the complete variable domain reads KAGVTQTPRYLIKTRGQQVTLSCSPISGHRSVSWYQQTPGQGLQFLFEYFSETQRNKGNFPGRFSGRQFSNSRSEMNVSTLELGDSALYLCASSSGLAGGRTDTQYFGPGTRLTVL.

The CDR3 here is CAIRSDRADSPLHF. In nucleotides, the CDR3 is TGTGCCATCCGATCGGACAGGGCGGATTCACCCCTCCACTTT. The V and J genes are TRBV10-3 and TRBJ1-6; 8 nucleotides match TRBD1. V lost 8 bases and J lost 8; bases outside the gene matches: 8. Germline CDR1 reads ENHRY; CDR2 reads SYGVKD. The CDR3 sequence is 14 residues long.

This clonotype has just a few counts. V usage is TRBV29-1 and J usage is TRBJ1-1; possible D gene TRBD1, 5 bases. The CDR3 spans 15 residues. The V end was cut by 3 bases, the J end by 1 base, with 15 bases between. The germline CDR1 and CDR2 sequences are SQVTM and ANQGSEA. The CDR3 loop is CSVEIAEGTNTEAFF. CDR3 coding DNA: TGCAGCGTTGAGATCGCCGAGGGGACGAACACTGAAGCTTTCTTT.

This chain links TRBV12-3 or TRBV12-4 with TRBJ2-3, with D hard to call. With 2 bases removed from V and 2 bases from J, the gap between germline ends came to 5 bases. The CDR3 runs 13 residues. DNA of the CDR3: TGTGCCAGCAGTTTAAGCGACACAGATACGCAGTATTTT. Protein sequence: CASSLSDTDTQYF.

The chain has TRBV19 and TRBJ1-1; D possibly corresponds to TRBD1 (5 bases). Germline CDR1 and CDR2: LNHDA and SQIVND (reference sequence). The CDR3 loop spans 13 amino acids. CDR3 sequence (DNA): TGTGACGCCCAACGGGGGTACGACACTGAAGCTTTCTTT. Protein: CDAQRGYDTEAFF. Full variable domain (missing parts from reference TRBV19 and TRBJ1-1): DGGITQSPKYLFRKEGQNVTLSCEQNLNHDAMYWYRQDPGQGLRLIYYSQIVNDFQKGDIAEGYSVSREKKESFPLTVTSAQKNPTAFYLCDAQRGYDTEAFFGQGTRLTVV.

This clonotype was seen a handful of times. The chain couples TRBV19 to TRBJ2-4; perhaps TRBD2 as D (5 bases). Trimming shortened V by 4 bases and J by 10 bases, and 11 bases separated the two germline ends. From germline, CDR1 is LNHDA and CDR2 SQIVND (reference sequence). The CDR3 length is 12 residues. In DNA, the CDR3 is TGTGCCAGTAGTACCCGGACTGAAATTCAGTACTTC. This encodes CASSTRTEIQYF.

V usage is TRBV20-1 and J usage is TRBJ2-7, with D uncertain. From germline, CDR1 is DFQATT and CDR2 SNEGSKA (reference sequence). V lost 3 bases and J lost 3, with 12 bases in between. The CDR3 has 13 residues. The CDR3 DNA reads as TGCAGTGCTAGCACCTCCGGCTACTACGAGCAGTACTTC. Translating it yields CSASTSGYYEQYF.

CDR3 nucleotides: TGTGCCAGCAGCCAAGCAAAACGAACTATTCAAGAGACCCAGTACTTC. Translated, it gives CASSQAKRTIQETQYF. The chain employs TRBV4-2 and TRBJ2-5; D not resolved. The CDR3 runs 16 residues. Germline CDR1 reads LGHNA; CDR2 reads YNFKEQ. Trimming stripped 1 base from V and 2 bases from J, with 14 bases between.

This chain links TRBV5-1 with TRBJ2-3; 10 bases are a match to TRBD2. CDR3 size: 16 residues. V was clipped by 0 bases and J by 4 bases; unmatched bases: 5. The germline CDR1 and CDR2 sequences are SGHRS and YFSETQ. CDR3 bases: TGCGCCAGCAGCTTGGGTCCTAGCGGGAGTGCAGATACGCAGTATTTT. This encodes CASSLGPSGSADTQYF.